In its sample, the clone carrying this TCR beta chain was seen many times. The source of the sample is a study of prognosis after radiotherapy for stage I lung cancer. Two rounds of multiplex PCR amplified TCR beta CDR3 from genomic DNA. First-round PCR employed TRBV- and TRBJ-specific primers for each gene. TCRdb independently ran MiXCR on the multiplex PCR reads; one entry per CDR3 protein. The sample contains 15,000 to 20,000 distinct CDR3 sequences, more than 25% of which appear only once. J lost 9 bases, V lost 6 bases, and 13 bases had no gene match. CDR1 is DFQATT, CDR2 SNEGSKA, per germline (reference sequence). This CDR3 has 13 residues.

The sequence derives from a donor of 50 years or more with non-small cell lung cancer. The J gene is TRBJ1-1, the V gene TRBV20-1; TRBD1 agrees at 7 bases. The sequencing here drew on PBMCs, taken before or after stereotactic body radiation therapy (not recorded which). CDR3 coding DNA: TGCAGTGCCACGACAGGGATTCAAGGGAAAGCTTTCTTT. Encoded protein: CSATTGIQGKAFF.